This TCR beta chain was identified during a study of graft-versus-host responses after intestinal transplantation. The overall study: Each transplant was multivisceral, liver-intestinal, or isolated intestinal. Recipients were all induced with anti-thymocyte globulin, then given tacrolimus and steroids for around three years.

The data were produced by immunoSEQ multiplex PCR, yet TCRdb's version contains in-frame clones alone and is incomplete. The table has over 10,000 clones, approximately 84% seen once. The V end lost 5 bases, the J end lost 2 bases, and 6 bases lay between the germline ends. This CDR3 has 12 residues. Germline V CDR1 and CDR2: SGHDN, FVKESK. This clone was observed a handful of times. This clonotype originated in a human patient who received an intestinal transplant, so some T cells may come from the graft donor. This specimen consisted of PBMCs, obtained after intestinal transplantation. The chain joins TRBV14 to TRBJ1-2; weak D call: TRBD1 (6 bases). The CDR3 protein is CASSGTNYGYTF. CDR3 nucleotide sequence: TGTGCCAGCAGCGGGACAAACTATGGCTACACCTTC.